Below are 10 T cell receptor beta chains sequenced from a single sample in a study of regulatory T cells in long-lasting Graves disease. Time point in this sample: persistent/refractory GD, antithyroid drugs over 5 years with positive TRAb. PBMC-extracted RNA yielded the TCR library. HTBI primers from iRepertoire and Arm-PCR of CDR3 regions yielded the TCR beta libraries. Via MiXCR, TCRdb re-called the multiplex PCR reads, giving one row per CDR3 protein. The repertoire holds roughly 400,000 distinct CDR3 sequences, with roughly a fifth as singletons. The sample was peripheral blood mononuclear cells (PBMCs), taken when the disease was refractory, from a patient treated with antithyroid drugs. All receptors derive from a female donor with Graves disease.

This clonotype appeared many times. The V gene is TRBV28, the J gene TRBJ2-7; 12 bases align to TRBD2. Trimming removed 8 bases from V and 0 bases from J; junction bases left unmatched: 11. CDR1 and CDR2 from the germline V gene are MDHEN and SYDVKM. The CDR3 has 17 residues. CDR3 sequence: CASSFGGLAGSSYEQYF. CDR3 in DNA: TGTGCCAGCTCCTTTGGGGGACTAGCGGGTTCCTCCTACGAGCAGTACTTC.

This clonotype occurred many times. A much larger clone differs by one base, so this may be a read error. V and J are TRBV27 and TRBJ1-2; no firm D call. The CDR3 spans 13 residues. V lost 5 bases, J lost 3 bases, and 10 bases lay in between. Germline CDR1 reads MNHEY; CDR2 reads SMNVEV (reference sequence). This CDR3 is CASSRPDDYGYTF. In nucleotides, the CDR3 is TGTGCCAGCAGTCGACCGGACGACTATGGCTACACCTTC.

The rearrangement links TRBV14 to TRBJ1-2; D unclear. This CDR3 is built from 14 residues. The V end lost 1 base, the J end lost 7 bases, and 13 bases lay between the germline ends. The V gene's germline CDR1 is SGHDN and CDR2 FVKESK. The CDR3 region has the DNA TGTGCCAGCAGCCAAGTTAACGGGGTCGCTGGCTACACCTTC. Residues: CASSQVNGVAGYTF.

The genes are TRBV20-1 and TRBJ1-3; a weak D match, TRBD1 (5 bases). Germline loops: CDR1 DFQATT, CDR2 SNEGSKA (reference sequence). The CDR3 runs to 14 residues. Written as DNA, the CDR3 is TGCAGCGGAGTTCGGGACCTGCTCGGAAACACCATATATTTT. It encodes CSGVRDLLGNTIYF.

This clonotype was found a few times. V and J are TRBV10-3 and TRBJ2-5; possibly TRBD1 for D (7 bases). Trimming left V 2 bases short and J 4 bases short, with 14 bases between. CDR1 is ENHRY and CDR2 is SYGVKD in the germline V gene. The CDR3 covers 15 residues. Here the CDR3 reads CAISEPAGGIETQYF. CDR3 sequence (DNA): TGTGCCATCAGTGAGCCCGCAGGGGGGATAGAGACCCAGTACTTC.

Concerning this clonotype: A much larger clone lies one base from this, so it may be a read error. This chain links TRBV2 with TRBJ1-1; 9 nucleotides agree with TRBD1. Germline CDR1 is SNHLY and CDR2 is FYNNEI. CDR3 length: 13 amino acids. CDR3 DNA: TGTGTCAGCCGACAGGGGGGTTACACTGAAGCTTTCTTT. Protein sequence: CVSRQGGYTEAFF.

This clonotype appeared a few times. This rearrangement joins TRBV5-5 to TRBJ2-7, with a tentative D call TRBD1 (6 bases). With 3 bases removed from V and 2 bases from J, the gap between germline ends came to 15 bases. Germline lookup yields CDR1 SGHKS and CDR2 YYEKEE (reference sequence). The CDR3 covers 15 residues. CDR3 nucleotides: TGTGCCAGCAGCTCCTACCGGGACACCACCTACGAGCAGTACTTC. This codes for CASSSYRDTTYEQYF.

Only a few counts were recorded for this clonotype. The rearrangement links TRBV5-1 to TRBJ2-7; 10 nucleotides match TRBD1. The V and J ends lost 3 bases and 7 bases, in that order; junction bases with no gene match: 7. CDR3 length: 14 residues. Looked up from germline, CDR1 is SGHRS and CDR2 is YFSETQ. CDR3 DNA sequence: TGCGCCAGCAGCTCCGGGACAGGGGATTTTGAGCAGTACTTC. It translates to CASSSGTGDFEQYF. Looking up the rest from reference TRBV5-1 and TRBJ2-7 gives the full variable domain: KAGVTQTPRYLIKTRGQQVTLSCSPISGHRSVSWYQQTPGQGLQFLFEYFSETQRNKGNFPGRFSGRQFSNSRSEMNVSTLELGDSALYLCASSSGTGDFEQYFGPGTRLTVT.

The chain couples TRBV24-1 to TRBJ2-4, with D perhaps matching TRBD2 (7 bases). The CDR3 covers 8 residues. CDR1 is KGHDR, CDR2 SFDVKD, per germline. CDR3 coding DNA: TGTGCGCGGGGGCCGCAGTACTTC. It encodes CARGPQYF.

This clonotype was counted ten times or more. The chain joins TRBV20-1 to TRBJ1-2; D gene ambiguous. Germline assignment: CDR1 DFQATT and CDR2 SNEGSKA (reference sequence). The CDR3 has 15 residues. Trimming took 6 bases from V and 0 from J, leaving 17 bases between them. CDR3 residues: CSAVDLTSANYGYTF. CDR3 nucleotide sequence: TGCAGTGCAGTAGACCTCACCTCCGCTAACTATGGCTACACCTTC.